This TCR beta chain was recovered during a study of T cells in Graves' hyperthyroidism and ophthalmopathy. V dropped 0 bases and J dropped 0 bases, with 9 bases sitting between them. The germline V gene has CDR1 SGHDN and CDR2 FVKESK. The CDR3 totals 15 residues. It was RNA transcripts that yielded the amplified TCR beta CDR3 regions. First-round RT-PCR with HTBI primers amplified the TCR CDR3 region. MiXCR, applied by TCRdb to the multiplex PCR reads, yields one record per CDR3 protein. The sample lists around 600,000 distinct CDR3 sequences, around 14% seen once, with roughly 6.9% in the top ten. Clinical Activity Scores of at least 3, NOSPECS grades of at least 4 and durations under 3 months characterized ophthalmopathy patients. Those patients with uncontrolled infection, other autoimmune disease, pregnancy or lactation were excluded. This clonotype was found a few times.

This receptor was obtained from a woman between 18 and 30 years old with Graves' ophthalmopathy. J is TRBJ2-7 and V is TRBV14, with a tentative D call TRBD1 (5 bases). Sequencing was done on a sample of blood. CDR3 region: CASSQDQGNSYEQYF. The CDR3 bases are TGTGCCAGCAGCCAAGATCAGGGCAACTCCTACGAGCAGTACTTC.